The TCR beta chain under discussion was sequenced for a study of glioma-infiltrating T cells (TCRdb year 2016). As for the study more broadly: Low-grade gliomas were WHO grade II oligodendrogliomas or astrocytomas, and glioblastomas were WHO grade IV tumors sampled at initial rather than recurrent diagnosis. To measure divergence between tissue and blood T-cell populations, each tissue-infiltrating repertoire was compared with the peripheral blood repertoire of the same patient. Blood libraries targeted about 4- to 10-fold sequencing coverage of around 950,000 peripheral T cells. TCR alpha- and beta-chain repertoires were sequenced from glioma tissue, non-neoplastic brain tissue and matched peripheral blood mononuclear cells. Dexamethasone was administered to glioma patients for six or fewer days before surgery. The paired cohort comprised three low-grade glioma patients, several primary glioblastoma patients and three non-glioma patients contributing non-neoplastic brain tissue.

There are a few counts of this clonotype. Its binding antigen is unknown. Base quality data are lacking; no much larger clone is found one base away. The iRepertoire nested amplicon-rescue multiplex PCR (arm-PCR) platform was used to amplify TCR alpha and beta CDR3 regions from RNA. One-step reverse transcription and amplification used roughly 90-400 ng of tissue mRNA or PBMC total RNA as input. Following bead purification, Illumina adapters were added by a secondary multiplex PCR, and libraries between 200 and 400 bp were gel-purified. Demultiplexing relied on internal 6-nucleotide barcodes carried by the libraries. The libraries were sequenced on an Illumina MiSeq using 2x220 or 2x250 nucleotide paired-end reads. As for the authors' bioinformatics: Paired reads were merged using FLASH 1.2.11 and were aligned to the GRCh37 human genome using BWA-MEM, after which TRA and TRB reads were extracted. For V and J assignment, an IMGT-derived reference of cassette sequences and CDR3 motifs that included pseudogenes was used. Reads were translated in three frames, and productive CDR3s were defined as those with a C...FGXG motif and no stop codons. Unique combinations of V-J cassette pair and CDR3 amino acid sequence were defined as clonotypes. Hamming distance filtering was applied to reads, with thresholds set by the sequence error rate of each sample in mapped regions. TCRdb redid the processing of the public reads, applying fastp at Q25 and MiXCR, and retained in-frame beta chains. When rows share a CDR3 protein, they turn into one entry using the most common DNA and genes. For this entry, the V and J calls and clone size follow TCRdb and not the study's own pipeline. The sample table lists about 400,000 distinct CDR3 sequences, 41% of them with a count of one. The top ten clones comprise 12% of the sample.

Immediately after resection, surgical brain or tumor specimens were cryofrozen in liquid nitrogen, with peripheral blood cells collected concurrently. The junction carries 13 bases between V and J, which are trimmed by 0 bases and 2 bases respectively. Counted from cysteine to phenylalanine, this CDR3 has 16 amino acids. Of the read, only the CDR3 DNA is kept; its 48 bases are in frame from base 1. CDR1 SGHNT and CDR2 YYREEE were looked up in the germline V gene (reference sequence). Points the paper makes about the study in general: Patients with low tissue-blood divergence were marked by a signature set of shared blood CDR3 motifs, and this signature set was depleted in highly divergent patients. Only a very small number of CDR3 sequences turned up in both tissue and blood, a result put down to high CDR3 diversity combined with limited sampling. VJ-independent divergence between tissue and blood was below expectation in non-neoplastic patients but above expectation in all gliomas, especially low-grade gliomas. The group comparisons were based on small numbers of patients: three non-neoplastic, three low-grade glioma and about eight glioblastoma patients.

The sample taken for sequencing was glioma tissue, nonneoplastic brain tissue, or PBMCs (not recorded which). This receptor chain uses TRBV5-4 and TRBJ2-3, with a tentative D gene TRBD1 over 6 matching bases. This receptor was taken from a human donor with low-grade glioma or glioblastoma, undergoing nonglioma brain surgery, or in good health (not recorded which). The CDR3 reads CASSLDGTPATDTQYF. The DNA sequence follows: TGTGCCAGCAGCTTGGACGGGACACCAGCCACAGATACGCAGTATTTT.